Following are 24 T cell receptor beta chains from one sample sequenced in a study of T cell clones after liver transplantation. Clones were sequenced by immunoSEQ multiplex PCR, and TCRdb holds only the in-frame ones, with some missing. This sample has 20,000 to 25,000 clones, with about four fifths found just once. This material consisted of CD8+ T cells from blood, taken approximately 54 months after liver transplant. The origin of the receptors is a human patient who received a liver transplant. Some of the T cells may derive from the graft donor.

This chain joins TRBV19 and TRBJ1-1, with D tentatively TRBD1 (6 bases). Trimming shortened V by 4 bases and J by 6 bases, and 15 bases separated the two germline ends. The CDR3 is 14 residues long. Germline V CDR1 and CDR2: LNHDA, SQIVND (reference sequence). This CDR3 is CASSTDSRVPEAFF. The CDR3 coding sequence is TGTGCCAGTAGTACGGACAGTAGGGTCCCTGAAGCTTTCTTT.

The chain combines TRBV20-1 with TRBJ1-2; 7 bases line up with TRBD1. Germline-derived CDR1 and CDR2 are DFQATT and SNEGSKA (reference sequence). The length of the CDR3 is 11 residues. Trimming cost V 6 bases and J 10 bases; bases outside gene matches: 8. Here the CDR3 reads CSAARTGLYTF. DNA for the CDR3: TGCAGTGCCGCACGGACAGGCCTCTACACCTTC.

V and J are TRBV11-1 and TRBJ2-7; D ambiguous. Trimming cost V 6 bases and J 3 bases, with 12 bases left between them. CDR1 is SGHAT and CDR2 is FQDESV in the germline V gene (reference sequence). There are 13 residues in the CDR3. The CDR3 spells CASSLMLNYEQYF. The DNA of the CDR3 is TGTGCCAGCAGTCTAATGTTAAACTACGAGCAGTACTTC. The full variable domain, rest sourced from reference TRBV11-1 and TRBJ2-7, is EAEVAQSPRYKITEKSQAVAFWCDPISGHATLYWYRQILGQGPELLVQFQDESVVDDSQLPKDRFSAERLKGVDSTLKIQPAELGDSAMYLCASSLMLNYEQYFGPGTRLTVT.

The chain is built from TRBV4-2 and TRBJ1-1; D not resolved. The CDR3 loop spans 12 amino acids. In germline, CDR1 is LGHNA, CDR2 YNFKEQ. The V end lost 1 base, the J end lost 3 bases, and 3 bases lay between the germline ends. The CDR3 DNA reads as TGTGCCAGCAGCCAAGTGGACACTGAAGCTTTCTTT. Encoded protein: CASSQVDTEAFF.

The sample holds one count of this clone. The chain carries TRBV2 and TRBJ1-2; D remains ambiguous. Germline CDR1 is SNHLY and CDR2 is FYNNEI. The germline V and J ends were trimmed by 7 bases and 3 bases, with 12 bases remaining between them. This CDR3 has 13 residues. The DNA for the CDR3 is TGTGCCAGCATCGTGAATAGGGACTATGGCTACACCTTC. Amino acids: CASIVNRDYGYTF.

The V call is TRBV4-1, the J call TRBJ2-5; D uncertain. Trimming removed 1 base from V and 11 bases from J, with 17 bases in between. CDR1 is MGHRA and CDR2 is YSYEKL in the germline V gene. The CDR3 runs 14 residues. CDR3 protein: CASSQALNVALQYF. The CDR3 coding sequence is TGCGCCAGCAGCCAAGCCCTCAATGTGGCGCTGCAGTACTTC.

The V call is TRBV6-6, the J call TRBJ2-7; no clear D. CDR1 and CDR2 (germline): MNHNY, SVGAGI (reference sequence). The CDR3 runs to 13 residues. V was trimmed by 4 bases and J by 1 base, leaving 8 bases between them. DNA of the CDR3: TGTGCCAGCAGTTCAACAGAGTCCTACGAGCAGTACTTC. It translates to CASSSTESYEQYF.

J is TRBJ1-5 and V is TRBV10-3; the D gene is possibly TRBD1 (5 bases). The CDR3 runs to 18 residues. The germline V gene has CDR1 ENHRY and CDR2 SYGVKD. V gave up 0 bases and J gave up 3 bases, with 18 bases separating them. The CDR3 region has the DNA TGTGCCATCAGTGAGTCGGTCGGTGGGGCAGGGTCCAATCAGCCCCAGCATTTT. Protein sequence: CAISESVGGAGSNQPQHF.

V is TRBV7-9 and J is TRBJ1-1; 7 bases fit TRBD1. The CDR3 is 12 amino acids. With 5 bases clipped from V and 7 bases from J, the junction kept 4 bases outside the gene matches. Germline lookup yields CDR1 SEHNR and CDR2 FQNEAQ (reference sequence). DNA for the CDR3: TGTGCCAGCAGCCTGGGACAGCTTGAAGCTTTCTTT. Its translation: CASSLGQLEAFF.

In its sample, this clone is medium-sized. V is TRBV7-9 and J is TRBJ1-6; maybe TRBD1 (5 bases). This CDR3 spans 16 amino acids. V was clipped by 4 bases and J by 6 bases, with 16 bases between them. The germline V gene encodes CDR1 SEHNR and CDR2 FQNEAQ (reference sequence). The CDR3 DNA follows: TGTGCCAGCAGCTCAATGACAGTCTCTGCTAATTCACCCCTCCACTTT. Amino acid sequence: CASSSMTVSANSPLHF.

The chain is built from TRBV7-8 and TRBJ1-1; D perhaps matches TRBD1 (6 bases). This CDR3 has 15 residues. Germline-derived CDR1 and CDR2 are SGHVS and FQNEAQ. V was trimmed by 1 base and J by 4 bases, leaving 13 bases between them. CDR3 in amino acids: CASSLETGPGTEAFF. Here the CDR3 DNA reads TGTGCCAGCAGCTTAGAGACAGGTCCCGGCACTGAAGCTTTCTTT.

The chain uses TRBV4-2 and TRBJ2-2; D is unclear. The CDR3 runs 15 residues. V was clipped by 0 bases and J by 4 bases, with 9 bases between them. Germline CDR1 reads LGHNA; CDR2 reads YNFKEQ. The CDR3 here is CASSQEDSITGELFF. The CDR3 region has the DNA TGTGCCAGCAGCCAAGAGGATTCGATCACCGGGGAGCTGTTTTTT.

The chain combines TRBV5-1 with TRBJ2-7, with a tentative D call TRBD1 (5 bases). With 4 bases removed from V and 6 bases from J, the gap between germline ends came to 20 bases. CDR1 is SGHRS and CDR2 is YFSETQ in the germline V gene. The CDR3 runs to 15 residues. CDR3 residues: CASSAGYGALPEQYF. In DNA form, the CDR3 reads TGCGCCAGCAGCGCCGGATATGGGGCGCTTCCCGAGCAGTACTTC.

This clone was seen once. The J gene is TRBJ2-3, the V gene TRBV5-4, with a tentative D call TRBD2 (6 bases). Trimming took off 0 bases at V and 1 base at J, with 12 bases between the two ends. Germline loops: CDR1 SGHNT, CDR2 YYREEE (reference sequence). The CDR3 length is 16 residues. This CDR3 reads CASSLGEGLGTDTQYF. The CDR3 nucleotides read TGTGCCAGCAGCTTGGGCGAGGGACTGGGCACAGATACGCAGTATTTT.

In nucleotides, the CDR3 is TGTGCCAGCGGAGACAGGGGTTATTACTCTGGAAACACCATATATTTT. Its translation: CASGDRGYYSGNTIYF. The V gene is TRBV28, the J gene TRBJ1-3; 8 bases map to TRBD1. V trimming: 8 bases; J trimming: 0 bases; junction bases outside the gene matches: 9. The CDR3 runs 16 residues. Germline CDR1 MDHEN, CDR2 SYDVKM. Complete variable domain (other parts from reference TRBV28 and TRBJ1-3): DVKVTQSSRYLVKRTGEKVFLECVQDMDHENMFWYRQDPGLGLRLIYFSYDVKMKEKGDIPEGYSVSREKKERFSLILESASTNQTSMYLCASGDRGYYSGNTIYFGEGSWLTVV.

The gene calls are TRBV6-1 and TRBJ1-5; D uncertain. CDR1 is MNHNS, CDR2 SASEGT, per germline. CDR3 size: 15 residues. Trimming shortened V by 6 bases and J by 0 bases, and 12 bases separated the two germline ends. The CDR3 spells CASRADAYSNQPQHF. The CDR3 DNA sequence: TGTGCCAGCAGGGCCGACGCATATAGCAATCAGCCCCAGCATTTT.

The sample holds a few counts of this clone. V and J are TRBV15 and TRBJ2-3, with TRBD2 identical over 8 bases. CDR3 size: 20 residues. V lost 1 base to trimming and J lost 0 bases; unmatched junction nucleotides: 15. Per the germline V gene, CDR1 is LNHNV and CDR2 is YYDKDF (reference sequence). The CDR3 DNA sequence: TGTGCCACCAGCAGAGCCATCGCAGCGGGGGCGGGGACTAGCACAGATACGCAGTATTTT. This encodes CATSRAIAAGAGTSTDTQYF.

The CDR3 coding sequence is TGTGCCAGCAGCTTGGGGGACAGGGGGCTAGGCCCGATGAACACTGAAGCTTTCTTT. Protein sequence: CASSLGDRGLGPMNTEAFF. The J gene is TRBJ1-1, the V gene TRBV7-6, with 12 bases aligning to TRBD1. Germline CDR1 SGHVS, CDR2 FNYEAQ. The CDR3 totals 19 residues. V lost 3 bases to trimming and J lost 0 bases; unmatched junction nucleotides: 11.

This clone was seen more than once but under ten times. V gene TRBV7-2 combines with J gene TRBJ1-2; D unclear. The V end was cut by 5 bases, the J end by 4 bases, with 17 bases between. The CDR3 spans 15 residues. Per germline, CDR1 SGHTA and CDR2 FQGNSA. In DNA form, the CDR3 reads TGTGCCAGCAGCCTAGGTGGTATGGGAAGCTATGGCTACACCTTC. It codes for CASSLGGMGSYGYTF. The complete variable domain, with remaining parts taken from reference TRBV7-2 and TRBJ1-2, reads GAGVSQSPSNKVTEKGKDVELRCDPISGHTALYWYRQSLGQGLEFLIYFQGNSAPDKSGLPSDRFSAERTGGSVSTLTIQRTQQEDSAVYLCASSLGGMGSYGYTFGSGTRLTVV.

The chain links TRBV15 to TRBJ1-2, with TRBD1 matching over 8 bases. CDR3 size: 15 residues. Germline values: CDR1 LNHNV, CDR2 YYDKDF (reference sequence). V shed 3 bases, J shed 4 bases, and the junction held 7 bases outside the gene matches. CDR3 in amino acids: CATSRGQEVIYGYTF. The CDR3 coding sequence is TGTGCCACCAGCAGGGGACAGGAGGTAATCTATGGCTACACCTTC.

This chain links TRBV29-1 with TRBJ1-5, with 10 bases lining up with TRBD1. Looked up from germline, CDR1 is SQVTM and CDR2 is ANQGSEA. The CDR3 is 14 amino acids. V lost 4 bases to trimming and J lost 6 bases; unmatched junction nucleotides: 6. The CDR3 is CSVVGTGEGQPQHF. The CDR3 DNA reads as TGCAGCGTTGTTGGGACAGGGGAGGGTCAGCCCCAGCATTTT.

V usage is TRBV10-1 and J usage is TRBJ2-5, with D unclear. Per the germline V gene, CDR1 is WNHNN and CDR2 is SYGVQD (reference sequence). CDR3 length: 15 amino acids. Trimming cost V 0 bases and J 0 bases, with 8 bases left between them. The CDR3 bases are TGCGCCAGCAGTGAGTCGCTAGACAACCAAGAGACCCAGTACTTC. Its translation: CASSESLDNQETQYF.

V usage is TRBV7-9 and J usage is TRBJ1-4; D is unresolved. The V end lost 5 bases, the J end lost 7 bases, and 17 bases lay between the germline ends. Germline V lookup: CDR1 SEHNR, CDR2 FQNEAQ (reference sequence). This CDR3 has 15 residues. The CDR3 DNA reads as TGTGCCAGCAGCGAAGTCCCCGGTCTAGGTGAAAAACTGTTTTTT. This gives the protein CASSEVPGLGEKLFF.

The chain couples TRBV6-5 to TRBJ2-5; no clear D. Germline values: CDR1 MNHEY, CDR2 SVGAGI. Trimming removed 5 bases at V and 7 bases at J, with 8 bases between. The CDR3 length is 11 residues. The CDR3 DNA follows: TGTGCCAGCAGTGAAGCGACGACCCAGTACTTC. It translates to CASSEATTQYF.